A single sample is the source of the 13 T cell receptor beta chains below, sequenced in a study of human T cells and chemical hapten exposure. Noted time point: patch test 1, 2 weeks after DPC sensitization. Treatment reported: therapeutic diphenylcyclopropenone sensitization with weekly scalp DPC. TCRdb reprocessed the RACE reads via MiXCR and lists one record per CDR3 protein. The table includes around 110,000 distinct CDR3 sequences, around 10% detected once. Sequencing used whole blood, obtained in connection with sensitization to the hapten diphenylcyclopropenone (DPC). These receptors came from a woman between 50 and 59 years old with alopecia areata. Some clones in this sample may be carry-over from other donors' samples.

This chain joins TRBV28 and TRBJ2-2; the match to TRBD2 covers 10 bases. V was pared by 11 bases and J by 6 bases, with 15 bases of the junction left unmatched. Looked up from germline, CDR1 is MDHEN and CDR2 is SYDVKM. CDR3 length equals 16 residues. In DNA, the CDR3 is TGTGCCTCTATTACTAGCGGGAAAACCATTGCCGGGGAGCTGTTTTTT. It codes for CASITSGKTIAGELFF.

There are a few counts of this clonotype. The J gene is TRBJ2-7, the V gene TRBV10-3, with D possibly TRBD1 on 6 matching bases. V dropped 5 bases and J dropped 3 bases, with 8 bases sitting between them. CDR3 size: 12 residues. Germline V gives CDR1 ENHRY, CDR2 SYGVKD. The CDR3 here is CAISKDSYEQYF. Written as DNA, the CDR3 is TGTGCCATCAGTAAGGACAGCTACGAGCAGTACTTC.

The chain recombines TRBV6-2 or TRBV6-3 with TRBJ1-5; tentative D call: TRBD1 (6 bases). The CDR3 is made up of 14 amino acids. V was shortened by 2 bases and J by 6 bases, with 11 bases between the two germline ends. From germline, CDR1 is MNHEY and CDR2 SVGEGT. The CDR3 DNA reads as TGTGCCAGCAGTTACCCTGAACAGGGTCAGCCCCAGCATTTT. The encoded protein is CASSYPEQGQPQHF.

This clonotype was counted a few times. The gene calls are TRBV11-2 and TRBJ2-2; D gene uncertain. This CDR3 has 14 amino acids. Germline V gene data show CDR1 as SGHAT and CDR2 as FQNNGV. V was trimmed by 1 base and J by 0 bases, leaving 3 bases between them. CDR3 in DNA: TGTGCCAGCAGCTTAGTCGCGAACACCGGGGAGCTGTTTTTT. This gives the protein CASSLVANTGELFF. Using reference TRBV11-2 and TRBJ2-2 for the parts outside the CDR3, the full variable domain is EAGVAQSPRYKIIEKRQSVAFWCNPISGHATLYWYQQILGQGPKLLIQFQNNGVVDDSQLPKDRFSAERLKGVDSTLKIQPAKLEDSAVYLCASSLVANTGELFFGEGSRLTVL.

This clonotype was detected only a few times. The V call is TRBV9, the J call TRBJ2-1; the D gene is possibly TRBD1 (7 bases). CDR1 is SGDLS, CDR2 YYNGEE, per germline. The V end lost 0 bases, the J end lost 7 bases, and 14 bases lay between the germline ends. CDR3 length: 15 residues. CDR3 residues: CASSVVSRGENEQFF. The CDR3 nucleotides read TGTGCCAGCAGCGTAGTGAGCAGGGGGGAAAATGAGCAGTTCTTC.

This clonotype was counted only a few times. The chain is built from TRBV6-6 and TRBJ1-4; D may be TRBD1 (5 bases). The length of the CDR3 is 15 residues. CDR1 is MNHNY and CDR2 is SVGAGI in the germline V gene (reference sequence). V was shortened by 9 bases and J by 0 bases, with 14 bases between the two germline ends. Written as DNA, the CDR3 is TGTGCCAGTGCGGGGGGAGGGGCAACTAATGAAAAACTGTTTTTT. It encodes CASAGGGATNEKLFF.

This clonotype was found many times. The DNA of the CDR3 is TGTGCCAGCAGCCCCGAAGGGGCGGCTCGCACAGATACGCAGTATTTT. Protein: CASSPEGAARTDTQYF. The V and J genes are TRBV7-6 and TRBJ2-3; tentative D call: TRBD1 (5 bases). Germline V gives CDR1 SGHVS, CDR2 FNYEAQ. The CDR3 contains 16 residues. V was clipped by 5 bases and J by 1 base, with 16 bases between them.

Many counts were recorded for this clonotype. V is TRBV29-1 and J is TRBJ2-1; D is possibly TRBD1 or TRBD2 (6 bases each). Germline V gene sequence: CDR1 SQVTM, CDR2 ANQGSEA. Trimming took 6 bases from V and 10 from J, leaving 19 bases between them. This CDR3 spans 13 amino acids. CDR3 sequence (DNA): TGCAGCGTAAGACTAGGGGGACGAGGGGAGCAGTTCTTC. It translates to CSVRLGGRGEQFF.

This clonotype was observed a handful of times. The CDR3 coding sequence is TGTGCCAGCAGTTACGCCTCCGGGCCCGCCTACGAGCAGTACTTC. This gives the protein CASSYASGPAYEQYF. The chain combines TRBV6-5 with TRBJ2-7; D gene ambiguous. Germline lookup yields CDR1 MNHEY and CDR2 SVGAGI. V gave up 2 bases and J gave up 2 bases, with 13 bases separating them. This CDR3 comprises 15 residues.

Many counts were recorded for this clonotype. The chain uses TRBV20-1 and TRBJ2-1; D uncertain. The CDR3 covers 15 residues. CDR1 is DFQATT, CDR2 SNEGSKA, per germline (reference sequence). Trimming stripped 5 bases from V and 0 bases from J, with 14 bases between. The CDR3 protein is CSARLIDLSYNEQFF. The DNA of the CDR3 is TGCAGTGCTCGACTCATAGACCTCTCCTACAATGAGCAGTTCTTC.

The chain joins TRBV7-2 to TRBJ2-1; D ambiguous. The CDR3 totals 16 residues. Per germline, CDR1 SGHTA and CDR2 FQGNSA. The ends were cut back, 5 bases at V and 8 bases at J, with 22 bases in the middle. The CDR3, as DNA: TGTGCCAGCAGCGGAATGGGTACGGCTAGTATCCATGAGCAGTTCTTC. Residues: CASSGMGTASIHEQFF. Using reference TRBV7-2 and TRBJ2-1 for the parts outside the CDR3, the full variable domain is GAGVSQSPSNKVTEKGKDVELRCDPISGHTALYWYRQSLGQGLEFLIYFQGNSAPDKSGLPSDRFSAERTGGSVSTLTIQRTQQEDSAVYLCASSGMGTASIHEQFFGPGTRLTVL.

This chain joins TRBV5-1 and TRBJ2-2, with TRBD1 matching 9 bases. CDR1 SGHRS and CDR2 YFSETQ come from the germline V gene. The CDR3 has 16 amino acids. After removal of 1 base from V and 6 bases from J, the junction contained 7 bases not matched to a gene. This chain's CDR3 is CASSLPRDRDPGELFF. The CDR3 region has the DNA TGCGCCAGCAGCTTGCCCCGGGACAGGGATCCCGGGGAGCTGTTTTTT.

This clonotype was seen a few times. This rearrangement joins TRBV6-5 to TRBJ1-1, with TRBD1 matching 7 bases. Germline V gives CDR1 MNHEY, CDR2 SVGAGI. The V segment lost 6 bases and the J segment 1 base; nucleotides outside the gene matches: 5. This CDR3 contains 14 residues. The CDR3 loop is CASSRTGQNTEAFF. The CDR3, as DNA: TGTGCCAGCAGCAGGACAGGACAGAACACTGAAGCTTTCTTT.